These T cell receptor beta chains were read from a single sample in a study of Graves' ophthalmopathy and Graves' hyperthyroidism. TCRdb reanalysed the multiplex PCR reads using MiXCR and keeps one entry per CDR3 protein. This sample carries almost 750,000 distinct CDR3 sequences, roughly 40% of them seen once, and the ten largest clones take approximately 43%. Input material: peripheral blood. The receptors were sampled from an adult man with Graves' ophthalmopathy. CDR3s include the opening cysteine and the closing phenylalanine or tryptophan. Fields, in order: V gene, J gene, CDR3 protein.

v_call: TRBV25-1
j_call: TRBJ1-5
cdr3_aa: CASSRQGDNQPQHF

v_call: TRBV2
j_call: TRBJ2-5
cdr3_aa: CASSEDPGGQETQYF

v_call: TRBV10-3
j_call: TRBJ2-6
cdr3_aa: CASSYRTGTGANVLTF

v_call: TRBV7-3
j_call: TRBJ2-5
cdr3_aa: CASSKKHQETQYF

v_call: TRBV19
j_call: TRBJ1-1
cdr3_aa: CASKGGQGAAEAFF

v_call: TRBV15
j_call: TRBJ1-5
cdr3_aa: CATSRAGGMGTQHF

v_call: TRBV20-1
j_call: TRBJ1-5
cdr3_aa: CSASPSDQPQHF

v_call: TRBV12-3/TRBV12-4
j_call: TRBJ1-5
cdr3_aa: CASISGSGPQHF

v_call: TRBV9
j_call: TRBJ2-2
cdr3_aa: CASSVVGGGTGELFF

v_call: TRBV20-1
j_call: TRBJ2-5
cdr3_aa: CSAFSGRQETQHF

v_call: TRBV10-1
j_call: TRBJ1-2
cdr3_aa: CASSDHNYGYTF

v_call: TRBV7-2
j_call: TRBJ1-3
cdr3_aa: CASRKSSGNTIYF

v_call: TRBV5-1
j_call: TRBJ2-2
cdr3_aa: CASGTAPGGELFF

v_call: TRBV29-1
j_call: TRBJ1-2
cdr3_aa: CSVTGTDGYTF

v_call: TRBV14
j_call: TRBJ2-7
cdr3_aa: CASSQVQGDHEQYF

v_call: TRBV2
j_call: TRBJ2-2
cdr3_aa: CATSDPGLAGGTGELFF

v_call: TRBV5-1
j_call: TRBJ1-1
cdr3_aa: CASSLEGGLGTEAFF

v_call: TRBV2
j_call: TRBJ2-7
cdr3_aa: CATSEGGYEQYF

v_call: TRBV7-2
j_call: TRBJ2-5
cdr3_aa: CASSYGPTGETQYF

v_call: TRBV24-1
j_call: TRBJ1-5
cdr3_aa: CASSYRAGGNQPQHF

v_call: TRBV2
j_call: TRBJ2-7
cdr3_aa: CASSPLGIRDEQYF

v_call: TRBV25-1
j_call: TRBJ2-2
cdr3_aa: CASGLAPTGELFF

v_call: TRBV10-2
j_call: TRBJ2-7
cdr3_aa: CASSAGTGSSYEQYF

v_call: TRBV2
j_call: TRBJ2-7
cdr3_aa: CASRTWGGQPQQYF

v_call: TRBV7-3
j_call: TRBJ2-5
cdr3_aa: CASSSQKAGVGETQYF

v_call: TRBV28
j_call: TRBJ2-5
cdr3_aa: CASFAAAGQTQYF

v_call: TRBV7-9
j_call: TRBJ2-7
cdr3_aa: CASSLAPTTEGSEQYF

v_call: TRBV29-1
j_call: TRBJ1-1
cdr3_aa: CSVESGGRTEAFF

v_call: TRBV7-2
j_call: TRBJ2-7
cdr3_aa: CASRHPPRSYEQYF

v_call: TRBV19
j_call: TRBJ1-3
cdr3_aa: CASSTQGMRGNTIYF

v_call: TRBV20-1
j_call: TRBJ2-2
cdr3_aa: CSAREARWGTGELFF

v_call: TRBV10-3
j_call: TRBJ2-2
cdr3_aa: CASRPNTGANTGELFF

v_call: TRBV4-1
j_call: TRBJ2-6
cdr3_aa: CASRPPGAIGTNVLTF

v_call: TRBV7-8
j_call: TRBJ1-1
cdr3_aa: CASSWTVNTGAFF

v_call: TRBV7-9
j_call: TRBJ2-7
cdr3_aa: CASSRNAMDSLHEQYF

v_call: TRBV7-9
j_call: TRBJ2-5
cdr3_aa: CASSLGQVTETQYF

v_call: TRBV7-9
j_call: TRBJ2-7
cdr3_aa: CASSFAGNSYEQYF

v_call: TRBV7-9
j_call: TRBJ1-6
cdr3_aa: CASSSTRNRGPNNSPLHF

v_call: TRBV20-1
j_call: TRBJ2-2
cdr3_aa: CSARTSGITGELFF

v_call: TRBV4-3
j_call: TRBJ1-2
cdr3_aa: CASSPTASGGYTF

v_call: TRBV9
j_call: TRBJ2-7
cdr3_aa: CASSPKIRVGEQYF

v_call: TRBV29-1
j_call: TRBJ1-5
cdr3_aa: CSVLAGNQPQHF

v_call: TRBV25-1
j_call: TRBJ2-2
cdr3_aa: CASRSSGSNTGELFF